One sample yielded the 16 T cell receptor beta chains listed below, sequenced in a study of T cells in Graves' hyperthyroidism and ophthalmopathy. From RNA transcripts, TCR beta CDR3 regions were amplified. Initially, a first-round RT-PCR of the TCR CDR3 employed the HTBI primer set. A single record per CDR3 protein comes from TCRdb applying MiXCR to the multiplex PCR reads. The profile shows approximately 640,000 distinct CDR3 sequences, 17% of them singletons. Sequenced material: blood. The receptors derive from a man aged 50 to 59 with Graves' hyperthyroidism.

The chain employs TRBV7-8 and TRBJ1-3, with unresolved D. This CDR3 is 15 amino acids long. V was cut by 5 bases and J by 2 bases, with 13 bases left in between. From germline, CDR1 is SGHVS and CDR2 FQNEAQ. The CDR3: CASSHTYQAGNTIYF. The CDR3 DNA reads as TGTGCCAGCAGCCACACGTATCAAGCTGGAAACACCATATATTTT.

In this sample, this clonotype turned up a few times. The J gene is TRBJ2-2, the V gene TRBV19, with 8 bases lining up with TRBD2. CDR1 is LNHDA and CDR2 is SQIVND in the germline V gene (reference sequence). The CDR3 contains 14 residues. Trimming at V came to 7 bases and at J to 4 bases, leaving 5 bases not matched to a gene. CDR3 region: CASKQRESTGELFF. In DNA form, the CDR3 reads TGTGCCAGTAAACAGCGGGAGAGCACCGGGGAGCTGTTTTTT.

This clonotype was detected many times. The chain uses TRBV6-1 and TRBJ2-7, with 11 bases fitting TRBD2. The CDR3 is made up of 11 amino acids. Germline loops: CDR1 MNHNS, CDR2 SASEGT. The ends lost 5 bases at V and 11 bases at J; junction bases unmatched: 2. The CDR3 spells CASSTGLAEYF. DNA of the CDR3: TGTGCCAGCAGTACGGGACTAGCGGAGTACTTC.

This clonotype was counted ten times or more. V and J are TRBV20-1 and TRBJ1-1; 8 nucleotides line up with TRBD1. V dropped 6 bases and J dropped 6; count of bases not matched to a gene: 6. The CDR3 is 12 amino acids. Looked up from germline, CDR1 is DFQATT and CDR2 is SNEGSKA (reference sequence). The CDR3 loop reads CSAPGQASEAFF. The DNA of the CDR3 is TGCAGTGCGCCGGGACAGGCTTCTGAAGCTTTCTTT.

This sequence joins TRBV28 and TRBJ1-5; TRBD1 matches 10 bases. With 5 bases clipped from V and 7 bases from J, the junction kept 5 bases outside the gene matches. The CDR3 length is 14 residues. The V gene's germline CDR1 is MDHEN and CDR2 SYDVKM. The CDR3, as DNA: TGTGCCAGCAGTGTGACAGGGGGCCGGCAGCCCCAGCATTTT. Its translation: CASSVTGGRQPQHF.

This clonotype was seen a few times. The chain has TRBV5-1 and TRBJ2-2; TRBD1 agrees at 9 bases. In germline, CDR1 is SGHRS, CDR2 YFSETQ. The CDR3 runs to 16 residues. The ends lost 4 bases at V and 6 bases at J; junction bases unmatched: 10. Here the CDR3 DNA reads TGCGCCAGCAGCGTACCGGGACAGGGTTTCTCCGGGGAGCTGTTTTTT. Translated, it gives CASSVPGQGFSGELFF. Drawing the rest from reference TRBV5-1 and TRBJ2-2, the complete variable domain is KAGVTQTPRYLIKTRGQQVTLSCSPISGHRSVSWYQQTPGQGLQFLFEYFSETQRNKGNFPGRFSGRQFSNSRSEMNVSTLELGDSALYLCASSVPGQGFSGELFFGEGSRLTVL.

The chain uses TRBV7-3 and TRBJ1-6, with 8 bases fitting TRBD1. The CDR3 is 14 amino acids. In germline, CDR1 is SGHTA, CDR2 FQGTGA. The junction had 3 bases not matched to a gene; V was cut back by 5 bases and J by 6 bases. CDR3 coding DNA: TGTGCCAGCAGCCAACAGGGGGGTAATTCACCCCTCCACTTT. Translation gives CASSQQGGNSPLHF.

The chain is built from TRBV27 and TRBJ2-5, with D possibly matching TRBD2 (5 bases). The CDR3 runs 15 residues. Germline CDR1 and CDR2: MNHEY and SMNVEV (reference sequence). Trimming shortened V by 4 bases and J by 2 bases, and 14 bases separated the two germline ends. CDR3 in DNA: TGTGCCAGCAGTTCCCTTTCCCGGGGACAAGAGACCCAGTACTTC. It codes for CASSSLSRGQETQYF.

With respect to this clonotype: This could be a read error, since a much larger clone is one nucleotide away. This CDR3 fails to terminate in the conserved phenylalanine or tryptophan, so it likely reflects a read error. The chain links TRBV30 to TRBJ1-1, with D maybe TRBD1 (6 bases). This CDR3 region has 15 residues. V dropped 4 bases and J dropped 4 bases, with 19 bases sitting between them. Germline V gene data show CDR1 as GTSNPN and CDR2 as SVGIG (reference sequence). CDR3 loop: CAWTGLRGGGTEAFS. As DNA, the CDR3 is TGTGCCTGGACCGGCCTCAGGGGCGGGGGCACTGAAGCTTTCTCT.

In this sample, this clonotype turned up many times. CDR3 residues: CASSQDGLPVYEQFF. As DNA, the CDR3 is TGTGCCAGCAGTCAAGACGGCCTGCCAGTCTATGAGCAGTTCTTC. The rearrangement joins TRBV28 to TRBJ2-1, with unresolved D. The V end lost 5 bases, the J end lost 8 bases, and 19 bases lay between the germline ends. The CDR3 is 15 amino acids. Per germline, CDR1 MDHEN and CDR2 SYDVKM.

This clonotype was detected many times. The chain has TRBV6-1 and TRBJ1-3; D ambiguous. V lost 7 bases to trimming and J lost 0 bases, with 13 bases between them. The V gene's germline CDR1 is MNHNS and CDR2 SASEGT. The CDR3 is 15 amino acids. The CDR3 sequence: CASTAQRSSGNTIYF. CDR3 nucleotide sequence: TGTGCCAGCACCGCACAGCGAAGCTCTGGAAACACCATATATTTT.

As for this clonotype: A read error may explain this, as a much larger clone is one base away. CDR3 in amino acids: CASSPGAASSYNSALHF. CDR3 sequence (DNA): TGTGCCAGCAGCCCCGGAGCGGCCAGCTCCTATAATTCAGCCCTCCACTTT. V is TRBV7-9 and J is TRBJ1-6; D unclear. From germline, CDR1 is SEHNR and CDR2 FQNEAQ (reference sequence). The CDR3 has 17 amino acids.

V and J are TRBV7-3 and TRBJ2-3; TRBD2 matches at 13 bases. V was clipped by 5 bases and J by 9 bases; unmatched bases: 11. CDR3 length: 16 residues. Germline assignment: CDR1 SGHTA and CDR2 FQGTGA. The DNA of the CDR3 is TGTGCCAGCAGCCAAGGGACTAGCGGGGCCGAGGGGACGCAGTATTTT. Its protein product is CASSQGTSGAEGTQYF.

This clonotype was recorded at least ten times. The CDR3 DNA follows: TGTGCCAGCAGCTTAGAACTGGGTCTCGGCTACAATGAGCAGTTCTTC. This encodes CASSLELGLGYNEQFF. This chain links TRBV11-2 with TRBJ2-1; D remains ambiguous. There are 16 residues in the CDR3. Per germline, CDR1 SGHAT and CDR2 FQNNGV. Trimming removed 0 bases from V and 3 bases from J, with 12 bases in between.

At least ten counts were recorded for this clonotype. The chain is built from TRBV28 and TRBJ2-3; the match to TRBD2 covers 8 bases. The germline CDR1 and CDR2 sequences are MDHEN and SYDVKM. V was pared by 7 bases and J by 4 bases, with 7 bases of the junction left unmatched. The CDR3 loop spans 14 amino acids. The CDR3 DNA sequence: TGTGCCAGCACGGGAGGGAAGTACCCAGATACGCAGTATTTT. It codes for CASTGGKYPDTQYF.

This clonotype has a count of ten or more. For the CDR3, the DNA is TGCAGCGTTGGCGGGAATTCGCGGGACCACTCAGATACGCAGTATTTT. Translation: CSVGGNSRDHSDTQYF. The chain uses TRBV29-1 and TRBJ2-3, with D maybe TRBD2 (6 bases). CDR1 SQVTM and CDR2 ANQGSEA come from the germline V gene. The CDR3 has 16 amino acids. Deletions cut 4 bases from V and 4 bases from J, with 21 bases between.